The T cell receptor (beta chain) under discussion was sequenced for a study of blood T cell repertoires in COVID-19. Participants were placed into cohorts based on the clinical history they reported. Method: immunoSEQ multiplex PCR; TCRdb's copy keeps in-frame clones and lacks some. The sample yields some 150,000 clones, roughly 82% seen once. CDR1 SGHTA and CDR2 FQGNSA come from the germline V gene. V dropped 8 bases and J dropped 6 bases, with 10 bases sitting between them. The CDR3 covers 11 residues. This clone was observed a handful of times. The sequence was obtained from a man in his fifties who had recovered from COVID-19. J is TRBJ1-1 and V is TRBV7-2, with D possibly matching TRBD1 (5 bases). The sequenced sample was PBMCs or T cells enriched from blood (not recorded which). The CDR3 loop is CASRGTAEAFF. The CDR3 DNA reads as TGTGCCAGCCGCGGGACCGCTGAAGCTTTCTTT.